The 21 T cell receptor beta chains given below trace back to one sample, sequenced in a study of graft-versus-host responses after intestinal transplantation. The assay was immunoSEQ multiplex PCR, and TCRdb's table has in-frame clones only and misses some. The sample yields tens of thousands of clones, 80% to 95% seen once. No antigen has been assigned to these receptors. The sequenced sample was unstimulated CD4+ T cells sorted from spleen or lymph node cells, obtained before transplant. These receptors all come from a human donor who was the organ donor for an intestinal transplant.

This sequence joins TRBV19 and TRBJ2-5; either TRBD1 or TRBD2 may fit D (5 bases each). V was clipped by 3 bases and J by 4 bases, with 9 bases between them. The CDR3 has 13 residues. Per germline, CDR1 LNHDA and CDR2 SQIVND (reference sequence). The CDR3 here is CASSMRGAETQYF. The DNA of the CDR3 is TGTGCCAGTAGTATGAGGGGCGCAGAGACCCAGTACTTC.

This rearrangement joins TRBV11-1 to TRBJ2-7, with TRBD2 matching over 9 bases. V lost 1 base and J lost 7; bases outside the gene matches: 8. CDR3 length: 15 amino acids. CDR1 and CDR2 from the germline V gene are SGHAT and FQDESV (reference sequence). The CDR3 spells CASSLGVAGAEEQYF. The CDR3, as DNA: TGTGCCAGCAGCTTAGGTGTAGCGGGAGCTGAAGAGCAGTACTTC.

This chain links TRBV29-1 with TRBJ1-1; 10 nucleotides line up with TRBD1. V gave up 6 bases and J gave up 5 bases; unmatched junction bases: 6. Germline V gene lookup returns CDR1 SQVTM and CDR2 ANQGSEA. There are 13 residues in the CDR3. The chain's CDR3 is CSVRQGARTEAFF. DNA of the CDR3: TGCAGCGTCCGACAGGGGGCGCGAACTGAAGCTTTCTTT.

The rearrangement uses TRBV28 and TRBJ1-5; weak D call: TRBD1 (6 bases). The germline V gene has CDR1 MDHEN and CDR2 SYDVKM. Trimming removed 3 bases at V and 2 bases at J, with 11 bases between. This CDR3 is 15 amino acids long. CDR3 nucleotides: TGTGCCAGCAGTTTCCGGGGGCGCGGCAATCAGCCCCAGCATTTT. It yields the protein CASSFRGRGNQPQHF.

V is TRBV5-4 and J is TRBJ1-4; D ambiguous. The germline gives CDR1 SGHNT, CDR2 YYREEE (reference sequence). This CDR3 is built from 14 residues. Trimming took off 0 bases at V and 2 bases at J, with 5 bases between the two ends. This CDR3 reads CASSLGGTNEKLFF. The CDR3 nucleotides read TGTGCCAGCAGCTTGGGGGGTACTAATGAAAAACTGTTTTTT.

In its sample, this clone was seen a few times. The genes are TRBV9 and TRBJ2-2, with 7 nucleotides matching TRBD1. Unmatched junction bases numbered 4, after V lost 4 bases and J lost 4 bases. The length of the CDR3 is 14 residues. CDR1 SGDLS and CDR2 YYNGEE come from the germline V gene. The CDR3 nucleotides read TGTGCCAGCAGCCCTAGGGGGCGCACCGGGGAGCTGTTTTTT. It translates to CASSPRGRTGELFF.

The genes are TRBV28 and TRBJ2-7; TRBD1 agrees at 7 bases. Germline CDR1 MDHEN, CDR2 SYDVKM. The CDR3 sequence is 13 residues long. Trimming removed 4 bases from V and 5 bases from J; junction bases left unmatched: 5. For the CDR3, the DNA is TGTGCCAGCAGTTCCCACAGGGGACACGAGCAGTACTTC. This sequence encodes CASSSHRGHEQYF.

On this clone: This same CDR3 is encoded by further DNA sequences in the sample. DNA for the CDR3: TGTGCCAGCAGCTTAGCCAATGAAAAACTGTTTTTT. It translates to CASSLANEKLFF. This chain connects TRBV7-2 to TRBJ1-4; D is unresolved. CDR1 is SGHTA and CDR2 is FQGNSA in the germline V gene. The V end was cut by 0 bases, the J end by 5 bases, with 1 base between. The CDR3 has 12 residues.

The rearrangement uses TRBV27 and TRBJ2-5; D may be TRBD2 (6 bases). The J call may be wrong; the DNA end is better matched by TRBJ2-7. Germline CDR1 reads MNHEY; CDR2 reads SMNVEV (reference sequence). There are 15 residues in the CDR3. Here the CDR3 reads CADPGTFSPGYEQYF. The DNA for the CDR3 is TGTGCCGACCCCGGGACTTTCTCGCCAGGCTACGAGCAGTACTTC.

The chain couples TRBV10-3 to TRBJ2-2, with 10 bases lining up with TRBD1. Germline-derived CDR1 and CDR2 are ENHRY and SYGVKD. Trimming removed 7 bases from V and 6 bases from J; junction bases left unmatched: 2. This CDR3 contains 13 residues. This CDR3 reads CAINGQGAGELFF. The CDR3 bases are TGTGCCATCAACGGACAGGGGGCCGGGGAGCTGTTTTTT.

The chain uses TRBV11-2 and TRBJ2-3; 12 nucleotides line up with TRBD1. CDR1 and CDR2 (germline): SGHAT, FQNNGV. There are 16 residues in the CDR3. The V and J ends lost 5 bases and 4 bases, in that order; junction bases with no gene match: 7. DNA for the CDR3: TGTGCCAGCAGCCTCCGGGACAGGGGGCCGCCAGATACGCAGTATTTT. This gives the protein CASSLRDRGPPDTQYF.

CDR3 amino acids: CASSVVGREDYGYTF. As DNA, the CDR3 is TGTGCCAGCAGTGTCGTGGGGAGGGAGGACTATGGCTACACCTTC. The chain combines TRBV6-1 with TRBJ1-2, with D uncertain. The CDR3 is 15 amino acids. Germline CDR1 reads MNHNS; CDR2 reads SASEGT. Trimming took off 4 bases at V and 3 bases at J, with 15 bases between the two ends.

This clone occurred once. The chain is built from TRBV6-4 and TRBJ2-7, with TRBD2 as a possible D gene (5 bases). Germline CDR1 MRHNA, CDR2 SNTAGT. V lost 2 bases, J lost 0 bases, and 11 bases lay in between. This CDR3 comprises 15 residues. The CDR3 DNA is TGTGCCAGCAGTGACCCCGGACTGGGCTCCTACGAGCAGTACTTC. Protein sequence: CASSDPGLGSYEQYF.

This sequence joins TRBV4-2 and TRBJ2-7, with 7 bases matching TRBD1. V trimming: 4 bases; J trimming: 1 base; junction bases outside the gene matches: 7. CDR1 is LGHNA and CDR2 is YNFKEQ in the germline V gene. The CDR3 runs to 15 residues. CDR3 region: CASSPRQGSSYEQYF. CDR3 bases: TGTGCCAGCAGCCCTAGACAGGGAAGTTCCTACGAGCAGTACTTC.

This chain joins TRBV6-1 and TRBJ1-3; possibly TRBD1 for D (5 bases). The CDR3 totals 14 residues. Per the germline V gene, CDR1 is MNHNS and CDR2 is SASEGT. V lost 7 bases, J lost 1 base, and 11 bases lay in between. CDR3 residues: CASTAGQSGNTIYF. Here the CDR3 DNA reads TGTGCCAGCACAGCAGGGCAGTCTGGAAACACCATATATTTT.

V and J are TRBV6-1 and TRBJ2-2, with 13 bases fitting TRBD2. Trimming removed 6 bases from V and 7 bases from J; junction bases left unmatched: 5. The CDR3 covers 15 residues. Germline V CDR1 and CDR2: MNHNS, SASEGT. The CDR3 here is CASRSGLAGHGELFF. The CDR3 nucleotides are TGTGCCAGCAGATCGGGACTAGCGGGACACGGGGAGCTGTTTTTT.

A word on this clone: This sample includes further DNA sequences coding for the same CDR3. The J gene is TRBJ1-6, the V gene TRBV28; D unclear. Germline loops: CDR1 MDHEN, CDR2 SYDVKM. This CDR3 is 11 amino acids long. Trimming took 5 bases from V and 7 from J, leaving 3 bases between them. The CDR3 bases are TGTGCCAGCAGTCTAAATTCACCCCTCCACTTT. It yields the protein CASSLNSPLHF.

The chain recombines TRBV11-2 with TRBJ1-1; weak D call: TRBD1 (6 bases). V lost 4 bases and J lost 3, with 9 bases in between. This CDR3 comprises 13 residues. Germline V gene lookup returns CDR1 SGHAT and CDR2 FQNNGV. This chain's CDR3 is CASSSGVDTEAFF. CDR3 bases: TGTGCCAGCAGCTCAGGGGTCGACACTGAAGCTTTCTTT.

V is TRBV6-1 and J is TRBJ2-5; TRBD2 agrees at 9 bases. The J call is uncertain, as TRBJ2-7 better fits the DNA end. The germline V gene encodes CDR1 MNHNS and CDR2 SASEGT. The CDR3 covers 14 residues. In nucleotides, the CDR3 is TGTGCCAGCAGGGTAGCGGGAGCTAACTACGAGCAGTACTTC. Translating gives CASRVAGANYEQYF.

The CDR3 reads CASSRQGLGYYEQYF. CDR3 nucleotides: TGTGCCAGCAGCCGCCAGGGGCTAGGCTACTACGAGCAGTACTTC. The chain uses TRBV5-6 and TRBJ2-7; D possibly corresponds to TRBD1 (6 bases). Trimming took off 4 bases at V and 3 bases at J, with 17 bases between the two ends. The germline CDR1 and CDR2 sequences are SGHDT and YYEEEE. The CDR3 consists of 15 residues.

The rearrangement links TRBV7-3 to TRBJ2-1, with 12 positions matching TRBD2. Trimming removed 5 bases from V and 9 bases from J; junction bases left unmatched: 8. The CDR3 runs to 15 residues. Germline CDR1 SGHTA, CDR2 FQGTGA. The CDR3 here is CASSPRLAGVGEQFF. CDR3 in DNA: TGTGCCAGCAGCCCCCGACTAGCGGGAGTCGGTGAGCAGTTCTTC.